Below, 29 T cell receptor beta chains from the same sample are listed, as sequenced in a study of blood T cell repertoires in COVID-19. Profiling relied on immunoSEQ multiplex PCR, and the TCRdb table lists in-frame clones only, not all of them. Here the sample spans 180,000 or so clones, roughly 85% being singletons. Sequencing was carried out using peripheral blood. These receptors all stem from a man in his sixties with acute or convalescent COVID-19.

This sequence joins TRBV5-4 and TRBJ1-2; 9 bases are a match to TRBD1. CDR3 length: 15 amino acids. Per germline, CDR1 SGHNT and CDR2 YYREEE (reference sequence). V dropped 0 bases and J dropped 7; count of bases not matched to a gene: 7. CDR3: CASSLAGQGLGGYTF. The CDR3 DNA is TGTGCCAGCAGCTTGGCCGGACAGGGGTTGGGTGGCTACACCTTC.

The chain links TRBV14 to TRBJ2-2; the D gene is possibly TRBD2 (5 bases). Trimming pared 1 base from V and 4 bases from J, leaving 7 bases between. The CDR3 has 14 residues. Germline V gene data show CDR1 as SGHDN and CDR2 as FVKESK. In DNA form, the CDR3 reads TGTGCCAGCAGCCAAGTGGCGGGCACCGGGGAGCTGTTTTTT. Protein: CASSQVAGTGELFF.

The chain links TRBV3-1 (or the pseudogene TRBV3-2) to TRBJ1-1, with TRBD1 as a possible D gene (5 bases). Germline V gene sequence: CDR1 LGHDT, CDR2 YNNKEL (reference sequence). The CDR3 sequence is 14 residues long. V lost 1 base, J lost 7 bases, and 13 bases lay in between. CDR3 sequence: CASSQGQVGGEAFF. In DNA, the CDR3 is TGTGCCAGCAGCCAAGGGCAGGTCGGGGGTGAAGCTTTCTTT.

This clone has only one observation. This sequence joins TRBV18 and TRBJ2-7; D is ambiguous. Trimming pared 2 bases from V and 4 bases from J, leaving 12 bases between. The germline CDR1 and CDR2 sequences are KGHSH and LQKENI. The CDR3 length is 14 residues. The CDR3: CASSPGGFGYEQYF. CDR3 DNA sequence: TGTGCCAGCTCACCAGGCGGATTCGGATACGAGCAGTACTTC.

This chain uses TRBV3-1 (or the pseudogene TRBV3-2) with TRBJ1-2; D unclear. Trimming pared 0 bases from V and 8 bases from J, leaving 7 bases between. Germline V lookup: CDR1 LGHDT, CDR2 YNNKEL (reference sequence). CDR3 length: 12 amino acids. CDR3 DNA sequence: TGTGCCAGCAGCCAAGACACGAGCGGCTACACCTTC. This sequence encodes CASSQDTSGYTF.

The chain employs TRBV6-5 and TRBJ1-5; D is possibly TRBD1 (5 bases). The CDR3 sequence is 15 residues long. Trimming took 6 bases from V and 0 from J, leaving 12 bases between them. Germline CDR1 MNHEY, CDR2 SVGAGI. The CDR3 coding sequence is TGTGCCAGCAGGGCCCAGGGAGGTAGCAATCAGCCCCAGCATTTT. The encoded protein is CASRAQGGSNQPQHF.

The chain joins TRBV6-5 to TRBJ1-1; the match to TRBD1 covers 7 bases. The CDR3 sequence is 14 residues long. Trimming removed 10 bases from V and 2 bases from J; junction bases left unmatched: 10. Per the germline V gene, CDR1 is MNHEY and CDR2 is SVGAGI. The CDR3 DNA is TGTGCCACTAAAACGACAGGGCTTAACACTGAAGCTTTCTTT. Translation gives CATKTTGLNTEAFF.

The chain combines TRBV7-4 with TRBJ2-7; D ambiguous. The CDR3 extends over 14 amino acids. Germline V gives CDR1 SGHVT, CDR2 SQSDAQ. V was clipped by 2 bases and J by 3 bases, with 11 bases between them. The CDR3 loop reads CASSLYWACYEQYF. The CDR3 nucleotides read TGTGCCAGCAGCTTATACTGGGCCTGCTACGAGCAGTACTTC.

CDR3 sequence reads: CASSPPSRTGGNTIYF. CDR3 bases: TGTGCCAGCTCACCACCGAGCCGGACAGGTGGAAACACCATATATTTT. The chain couples TRBV18 to TRBJ1-3, with TRBD1 identical over 7 bases. The CDR3 has 16 residues. Germline CDR1 and CDR2: KGHSH and LQKENI. Trimming removed 0 bases from V and 3 bases from J; junction bases left unmatched: 5. Using reference TRBV18 and TRBJ1-3 for the parts outside the CDR3, the full variable domain is NAGVMQNPRHLVRRRGQEARLRCSPMKGHSHVYWYRQLPEEGLKFMVYLQKENIIDESGMPKERFSAEFPKEGPSILRIQQVVRGDSAAYFCASSPPSRTGGNTIYFGEGSWLTVV.

This chain uses TRBV4-1 with TRBJ2-3; 7 positions match TRBD2. The CDR3 runs 17 residues. CDR1 and CDR2 from the germline V gene are MGHRA and YSYEKL. V gave up 2 bases and J gave up 4 bases; unmatched junction bases: 12. This CDR3 reads CASSQRYGWEGADTQYF. The CDR3 nucleotides are TGCGCCAGCAGCCAAAGATATGGATGGGAGGGTGCAGATACGCAGTATTTT.

The chain is built from TRBV18 and TRBJ1-2, with 8 positions matching TRBD1. This CDR3 contains 15 residues. V lost 3 bases to trimming and J lost 8 bases; unmatched junction nucleotides: 11. Germline CDR1 KGHSH, CDR2 LQKENI. The CDR3 region has the DNA TGTGCCAGCTCACCTCAGACAGGGGCCACGGACGGCTACACCTTC. This gives the protein CASSPQTGATDGYTF.

The chain uses TRBV5-3 and TRBJ2-7; D not resolved. TRBV5-3 is an ORF; its function is uncertain. V lost 7 bases and J 4 bases, leaving 12 bases between the germline ends. The CDR3 is 12 residues long. CDR3 sequence (DNA): TGTGCCAGACATTCTCCGAGGTACGAGCAGTACTTC. Amino acids: CARHSPRYEQYF.

The genes are TRBV29-1 and TRBJ2-7; unclear D gene. Germline CDR1 SQVTM, CDR2 ANQGSEA. This CDR3 comprises 13 residues. The V and J ends lost 7 bases and 5 bases respectively, with 18 bases between them. The CDR3 DNA reads TGCAGCGCCCAGAGACCCCCACGGGACGAGCAGTACTTC. It translates to CSAQRPPRDEQYF.

The chain has TRBV24-1 and TRBJ2-4; perhaps TRBD1 as D (6 bases). V lost 5 bases to trimming and J lost 3 bases, with 16 bases between them. This CDR3 spans 16 amino acids. Germline-derived CDR1 and CDR2 are KGHDR and SFDVKD. The CDR3 sequence is CATSVGQGFGKNIQYF. The CDR3 DNA reads as TGTGCCACCAGTGTCGGGCAGGGGTTTGGCAAAAACATTCAGTACTTC.

This clone was seen a single time. The chain uses TRBV4-2 and TRBJ2-1, with 12 bases identical to TRBD2. The CDR3 totals 16 residues. Trimming cost V 5 bases and J 6 bases; bases outside gene matches: 8. Germline CDR1 LGHNA, CDR2 YNFKEQ. The CDR3 loop reads CASSVTGTSGLNEQFF. The CDR3 DNA reads as TGTGCCAGCAGCGTTACCGGGACTAGCGGGCTCAATGAGCAGTTCTTC.

The V call is TRBV5-8, the J call TRBJ2-5, with 10 nucleotides matching TRBD2. This CDR3 has 16 amino acids. In germline, CDR1 is SGHTS, CDR2 YDEGEE. J lost 1 base, V lost 4 bases, and 7 bases had no gene match. CDR3 bases: TGTGCCAGCAGCCGACGACTAGCGGGTGCCCAAGAGACCCAGTACTTC. It is translated as CASSRRLAGAQETQYF.

The J gene is TRBJ1-2, the V gene TRBV6-6; 8 positions match TRBD1. The trim removed 0 bases at V and 8 bases at J, leaving 5 bases unmatched. Germline assignment: CDR1 MNHNY and CDR2 SVGAGI (reference sequence). CDR3 length equals 14 residues. This CDR3 reads CASSYSAGGAGYTF. The CDR3 DNA follows: TGTGCCAGCAGTTACTCAGCAGGGGGCGCGGGCTACACCTTC.

The chain is built from TRBV7-3 and TRBJ2-7; D might be TRBD2 (5 bases). Germline V gene lookup returns CDR1 SGHTA and CDR2 FQGTGA. The CDR3 is 15 amino acids. Trimming pared 2 bases from V and 4 bases from J, leaving 15 bases between. DNA of the CDR3: TGTGCCAGCAGCTTAGGTCCGGGGTTATTGTACGAGCAGTACTTC. Protein sequence: CASSLGPGLLYEQYF.

This clone was counted a single time. This chain links TRBV11-3 with TRBJ2-3; D perhaps matches TRBD2 (5 bases). The CDR3 runs 13 residues. Trimming stripped 8 bases from V and 7 bases from J, with 16 bases between. Germline V gene sequence: CDR1 SGHNT, CDR2 YENEEA. The CDR3 here is CASGPVAIHTQYF. CDR3 bases: TGTGCCAGCGGCCCTGTAGCGATTCATACGCAGTATTTT.

V is TRBV9 and J is TRBJ2-7, with 7 bases lining up with TRBD1. Per the germline V gene, CDR1 is SGDLS and CDR2 is YYNGEE. V was clipped by 8 bases and J by 0 bases; unmatched bases: 11. The CDR3 spans 15 residues. The CDR3 loop is CASAASTGRSYEQYF. The CDR3 DNA is TGTGCCAGTGCTGCATCGACAGGGCGCTCCTACGAGCAGTACTTC.

Concerning this clone: Relative to the germline gene, one junction end is altered; a read error may explain this. This sample includes further DNA sequences coding for the same CDR3. The V and J genes are TRBV3-1 (or the pseudogene TRBV3-2) and TRBJ2-7; TRBD2 agrees at 7 bases. Germline V gene data show CDR1 as LGHDT and CDR2 as YNNKEL (reference sequence). The CDR3 runs 14 residues. The CDR3 region has the DNA TGTGCCAGCAGTCAAGTTGTCCTAGCGGACGAGCAGTACTTC. This sequence encodes CASSQVVLADEQYF.

The rearrangement joins TRBV12-5 to TRBJ2-5; D might be TRBD1 (5 bases). CDR1 is LGHNT, CDR2 FRNRAP, per germline. The CDR3 is made up of 14 amino acids. Trimming took off 0 bases at V and 5 bases at J, with 10 bases between the two ends. The CDR3 here is CASGLVSGHETQYF. For the CDR3, the DNA is TGTGCTAGTGGTTTGGTATCAGGGCACGAGACCCAGTACTTC.

The chain employs TRBV6-5 and TRBJ1-3, with TRBD1 as a possible D gene (5 bases). V gave up 5 bases and J gave up 4 bases, with 15 bases separating them. Germline assignment: CDR1 MNHEY and CDR2 SVGAGI. This CDR3 is built from 15 residues. CDR3 nucleotide sequence: TGTGCCAGCAGTCCCTCCAACCAGGGAGGAAACACCATATATTTT. Translated: CASSPSNQGGNTIYF.

The chain combines TRBV9 with TRBJ1-4; D not resolved. Trimming took off 4 bases at V and 8 bases at J, with 12 bases between the two ends. In germline, CDR1 is SGDLS, CDR2 YYNGEE. CDR3 size: 13 residues. CDR3 loop: CASSPRPREKLFF. CDR3 bases: TGTGCCAGCAGCCCTCGACCCAGGGAAAAACTGTTTTTT.

This chain uses TRBV3-1 (or the pseudogene TRBV3-2) with TRBJ2-7, with TRBD1 matching over 7 bases. The germline V gene has CDR1 LGHDT and CDR2 YNNKEL (reference sequence). The CDR3 covers 15 residues. V lost 0 bases and J lost 6; bases outside the gene matches: 8. The CDR3 loop is CASSQDLGQASEQYF. In DNA, the CDR3 is TGTGCCAGCAGCCAAGATCTCGGACAGGCTTCCGAGCAGTACTTC.

The sample holds one count of this clone. In DNA, the CDR3 is TGTGCCAGCAGCCAGGGACAGGGCCTAAAGTGGGTCAATGAGCAGTTCTTC. Its translation: CASSQGQGLKWVNEQFF. This chain joins TRBV3-1 (or the pseudogene TRBV3-2) and TRBJ2-1, with 9 bases fitting TRBD1. The V gene end was trimmed by 3 bases and the J gene end by 6 bases; junction bases not matched to a gene: 12. CDR1 and CDR2 from the germline V gene are LGHDT and YNNKEL (reference sequence). The CDR3 runs to 17 residues.

The chain joins TRBV7-2 to TRBJ2-7, with 7 nucleotides matching TRBD1. The CDR3 loop spans 14 amino acids. Losses at the gene ends were 5 bases for V and 3 bases for J; bases not matched to a gene: 7. Germline V gene sequence: CDR1 SGHTA, CDR2 FQGNSA. CDR3 protein: CASSQMGQLYEQYF. DNA for the CDR3: TGTGCCAGCAGCCAGATGGGACAGCTCTACGAGCAGTACTTC.

The chain has TRBV7-9 and TRBJ2-3, with D possibly matching TRBD2 (7 bases). V was cut by 5 bases and J by 4 bases, with 19 bases left in between. The CDR3 contains 16 residues. CDR1 SEHNR and CDR2 FQNEAQ come from the germline V gene (reference sequence). The CDR3 DNA follows: TGTGCCAGCAGCCCTCCCGGGTGGGGGGGCGCAGATACGCAGTATTTT. Translating it yields CASSPPGWGGADTQYF.

The genes are TRBV15 and TRBJ2-1; the match to TRBD2 covers 10 bases. Germline trimming cut 3 bases from V and 3 bases from J; bases unmatched to any gene: 2. The CDR3 has 15 amino acids. Germline-derived CDR1 and CDR2 are LNHNV and YYDKDF (reference sequence). The CDR3 loop reads CATSSRLAGYNEQFF. DNA for the CDR3: TGTGCCACCAGCAGTCGACTAGCGGGCTACAATGAGCAGTTCTTC.